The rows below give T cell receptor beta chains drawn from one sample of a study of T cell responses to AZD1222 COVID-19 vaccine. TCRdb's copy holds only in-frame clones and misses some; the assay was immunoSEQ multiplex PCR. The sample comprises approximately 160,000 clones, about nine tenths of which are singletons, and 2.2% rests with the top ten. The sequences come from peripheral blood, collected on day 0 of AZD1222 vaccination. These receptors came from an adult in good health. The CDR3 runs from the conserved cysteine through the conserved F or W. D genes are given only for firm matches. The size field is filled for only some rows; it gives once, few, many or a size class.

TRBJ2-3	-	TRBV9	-	TGTGCCAGCAGCGTGAGCGGGTTCACAGATACGCAGTATTTT	CASSVSGFTDTQYF
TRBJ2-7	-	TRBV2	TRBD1	TGTGCCAGCATACGGGACAGGGGCTCCTACGAGCAGTACTTC	CASIRDRGSYEQYF
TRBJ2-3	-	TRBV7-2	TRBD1	TGTGCCAGCAGCTACCCACAGGGGACAGATACGCAGTATTTT	CASSYPQGTDTQYF
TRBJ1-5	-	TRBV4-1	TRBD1	TGCGCCAGCAGCCAAGGCCACAGGGGGCCTCGGGATCAGCCCCAGCATTTT	CASSQGHRGPRDQPQHF
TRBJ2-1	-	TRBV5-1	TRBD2	TGCGCCAGCAGCATAGGACTAGCAGGCGAGCAGTTCTTC	CASSIGLAGEQFF
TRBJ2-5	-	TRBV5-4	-	TGTGCCAGCAGCAGAGGACAGCAAGAGACCCAGTACTTC	CASSRGQQETQYF
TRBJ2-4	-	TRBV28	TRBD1	TGTGCCAGCAGTAGAGGACAGGGGGCGTTGACCGTAGCCAAAAACATTCAGTACTTC	CASSRGQGALTVAKNIQYF
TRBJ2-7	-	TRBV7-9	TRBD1	TGTGCCAGCAGCGAGCCCCGGGACAGGGGCGGGTTCGAGCAGTACTTC	CASSEPRDRGGFEQYF
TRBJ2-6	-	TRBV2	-	TGTGCCAGCAGTGAGGTTATGTCTGGGGCCAACGTCCTGACTTTC	CASSEVMSGANVLTF
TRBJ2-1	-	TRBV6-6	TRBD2	TGTGCCAGCAGCCGAGCAGTCGTGAAGCTGGCGGGAGTGGGCAATGAGCAGTTCTTC	CASSRAVVKLAGVGNEQFF
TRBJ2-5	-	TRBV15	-	TGTGCCACCAGCAGAGAAAGACTGGTCCAAGAGACCCAGTACTTC	CATSRERLVQETQYF
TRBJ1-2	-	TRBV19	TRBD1	TGTGCCAGTAGTTTTTCTCGGACAGGGGTCTTCTATGGCTACACCTTC	CASSFSRTGVFYGYTF
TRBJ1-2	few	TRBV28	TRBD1	TGTGCCAGCAGTTCCTTCCGGGACAGGGGAAAATCTACAATCTTC	CASSSFRDRGKSTIF
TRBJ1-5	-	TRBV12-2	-	TGTGCAAGTCGCTTAGTTAGGGGATATAGCAATCAGCCCCAGCATTTT	CASRLVRGYSNQPQHF
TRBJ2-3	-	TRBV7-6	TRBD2	TGTGCCAGCAGCTTAAGGGGACTAGCGGTCACAGATACGCAGTATTTT	CASSLRGLAVTDTQYF
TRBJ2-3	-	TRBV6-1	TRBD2	TGTGCCAGCAGTGAATGGGGACTAGCGGAACAGGATACGCAGTATTTT	CASSEWGLAEQDTQYF
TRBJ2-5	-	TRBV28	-	TGTGCCACAAAGGGTGGCGGTAGTTCGACCCAGTACTTC	CATKGGGSSTQYF
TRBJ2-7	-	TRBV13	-	TGTGCCAGCAGCTTAGACGGTTCCTACGAGCAGTACTTC	CASSLDGSYEQYF
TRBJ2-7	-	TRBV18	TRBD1	TGTGCCAGCTCACAAACGGACAGGGAAGAGGAGTACTTC	CASSQTDREEEYF
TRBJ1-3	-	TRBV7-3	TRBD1	TGTGCCAGCAGCTTGGGGACAGGAGGCCCTGGAAACACCATATATTTT	CASSLGTGGPGNTIYF
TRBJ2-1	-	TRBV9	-	TGTGCCAGCAGCGAGGGGTTGTCCTACAATGAGCAGTTCTTC	CASSEGLSYNEQFF
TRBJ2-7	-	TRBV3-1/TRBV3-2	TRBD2	TGTGCCAGCAGCCTCGAGACTAGCGAGATATTCCACGAGCAGTACTTC	CASSLETSEIFHEQYF
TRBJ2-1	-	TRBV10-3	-	TGTGCCATCAGCGCCCGGGACATTTCCTACAATGAGCAGTTCTTC	CAISARDISYNEQFF
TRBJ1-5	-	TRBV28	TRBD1	TGTGCCAGCACCTCCCCCGCGGAAATGGGACAGGGTTATCGTCAGCCCCAGCATTTT	CASTSPAEMGQGYRQPQHF
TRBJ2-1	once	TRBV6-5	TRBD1	TGTGCCAGCGGAGATCGGACAGGGGTCAATGAGCAGTTCTTC	CASGDRTGVNEQFF
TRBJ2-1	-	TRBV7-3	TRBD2	TGTGCCAGCAGCTTAGGACTAGCGAATTACAATGAGCAGTTCTTC	CASSLGLANYNEQFF